This T cell receptor (beta chain) was profiled in a study of PD-1 blockade in classical Hodgkin lymphoma. With respect to this clone: The antigen remains unidentified.

TCRdb's copy holds only in-frame clones and misses some; the assay was immunoSEQ multiplex PCR. The table has 10,000 to 15,000 clones, roughly 84% seen once. Brentuximab vedotin exposure varied among the patients, all of whom had relapsed after autologous stem cell transplantation. Overall study findings and caveats: Possibly reflecting disease activity or prior therapy, repertoire differences have causes that remain undefined. Patients who initiated nivolumab within 1 year of ASCT were excluded. Patients with a complete response exhibited baseline diversity comparable to newly diagnosed patients. Unlike CD8+ TCR diversity, which did not rise significantly by C4D1, CD4+ TCR diversity did.

The sequence was collected from a human donor with classical Hodgkin lymphoma. The sequenced sample was peripheral blood mononuclear cells (PBMCs), obtained at baseline.

The DNA of the CDR3 is TGTGCCAGCAGCTTAGACCCGAGGGGGAACACTGAAGCTTTCTTT. Translation gives CASSLDPRGNTEAFF. The rearrangement uses TRBV7-9 and TRBJ1-1, with D possibly being TRBD1 (5 bases). This CDR3 region has 15 residues. V gave up 1 base and J gave up 1 base, with 10 bases separating them. The germline V gene has CDR1 SEHNR and CDR2 FQNEAQ (reference sequence).